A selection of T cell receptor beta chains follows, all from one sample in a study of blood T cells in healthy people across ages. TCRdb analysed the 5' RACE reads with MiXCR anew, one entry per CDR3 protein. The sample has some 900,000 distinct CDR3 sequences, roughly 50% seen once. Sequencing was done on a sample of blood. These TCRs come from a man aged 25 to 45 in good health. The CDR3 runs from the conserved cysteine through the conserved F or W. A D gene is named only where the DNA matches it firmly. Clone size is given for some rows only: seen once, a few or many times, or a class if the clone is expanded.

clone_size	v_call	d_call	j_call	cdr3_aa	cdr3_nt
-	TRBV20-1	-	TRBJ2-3	CSARDGTRSTDTQYF	TGCAGTGCTAGAGATGGGACAAGGAGCACAGATACGCAGTATTTT
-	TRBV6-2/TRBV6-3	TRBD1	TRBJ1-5	CAGTRTGPSNQPQHF	TGTGCCGGCACCAGGACAGGGCCAAGCAATCAGCCCCAGCATTTT
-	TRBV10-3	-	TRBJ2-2	CAISEAAANTGELFF	TGTGCCATCAGTGAAGCGGCCGCGAACACCGGGGAGCTGTTTTTT
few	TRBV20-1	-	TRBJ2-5	CSARTQGETGWTQYF	TGCAGTGCTAGAACCCAGGGCGAAACTGGTTGGACCCAGTACTTC
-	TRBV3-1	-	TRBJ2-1	CASSQGWTASSEQFF	TGTGCCAGCAGCCAAGGGTGGACGGCCTCTTCGGAACAGTTCTTC
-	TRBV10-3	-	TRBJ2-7	CAISEGPRGGIEQYF	TGTGCCATCAGTGAGGGTCCCAGGGGGGGTATCGAGCAGTACTTC
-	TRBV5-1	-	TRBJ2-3	CASSNDRNTDTQYF	TGCGCCAGCAGCAATGACAGAAACACAGATACGCAGTATTTT
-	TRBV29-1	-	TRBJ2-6	CSATTGSGANVLTF	TGCAGCGCTACCACAGGTTCTGGGGCCAACGTCCTGACTTTC
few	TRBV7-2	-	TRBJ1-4	CASSPRTASTNEKLFF	TGTGCCAGCAGCCCTCGGACAGCCTCAACTAATGAAAAACTGTTTTTT
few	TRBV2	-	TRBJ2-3	CASSESRARGDTQYF	TGTGCCAGCAGTGAGTCTAGGGCTCGAGGGGATACGCAGTATTTT
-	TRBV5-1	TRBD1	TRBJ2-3	CASRKGAPKGPDTQYF	TGCGCCAGCAGGAAGGGGGCCCCTAAGGGCCCAGATACGCAGTATTTT
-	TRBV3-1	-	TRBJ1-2	CASSQAGRGGYTF	TGTGCCAGCAGCCAAGCTGGGAGGGGTGGCTACACCTTC
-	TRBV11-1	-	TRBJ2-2	CASSAEETGELFF	TGTGCCAGCAGCGCAGAAGAAACCGGGGAGCTGTTTTTT
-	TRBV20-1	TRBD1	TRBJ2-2	CSARDDRANTGELFF	TGCAGTGCTAGGGATGACAGGGCCAACACCGGGGAGCTGTTTTTT
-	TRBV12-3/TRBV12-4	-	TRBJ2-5	CASSKTTEETQYF	TGTGCCAGCAGTAAAACGACTGAAGAGACCCAGTACTTC
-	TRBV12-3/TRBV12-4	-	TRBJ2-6	CASALGANVLTF	TGTGCCAGCGCCTTAGGGGCCAACGTCCTGACTTTC
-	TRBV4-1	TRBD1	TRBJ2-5	CASSQGTYRGDQETRYF	TGCGCCAGCAGCCAAGGAACGTACAGGGGGGATCAAGAGACCCGGTACTTC
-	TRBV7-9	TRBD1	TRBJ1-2	CASSQQGAGTNYGYTF	TGTGCCAGCAGCCAACAGGGGGCAGGGACCAACTATGGCTACACCTTC
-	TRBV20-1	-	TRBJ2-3	CSARDFLALMTDTQYF	TGCAGTGCTAGAGATTTTCTAGCGCTCATGACAGATACGCAGTATTTT
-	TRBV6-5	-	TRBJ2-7	CASSYSRSLSSYEQYF	TGTGCCAGCAGTTACTCGAGGTCCTTGAGCTCCTACGAGCAGTACTTC
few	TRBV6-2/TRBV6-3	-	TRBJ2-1	CAMRGWQGAEQFF	TGTGCCATGCGGGGTTGGCAGGGCGCTGAGCAGTTCTTC
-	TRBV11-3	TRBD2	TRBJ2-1	CASSSRTSGGLYNEQFF	TGTGCCAGCAGCTCTCGGACTAGCGGGGGGCTTTACAATGAGCAGTTCTTC
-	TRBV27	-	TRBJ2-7	CASVGRANGYNEQYF	TGTGCCAGCGTGGGGCGGGCCAACGGGTACAATGAGCAGTACTTC
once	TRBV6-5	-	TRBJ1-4	CASSYRGPHEKLFF	TGTGCCAGCAGTTACCGGGGGCCCCATGAAAAACTGTTTTTT
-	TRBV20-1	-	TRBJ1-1	CSASLGRAEAFF	TGCAGTGCCAGTCTCGGGCGCGCGGAAGCTTTCTTT
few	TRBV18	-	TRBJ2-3	CAGGEALTDTQYF	TGTGCCGGCGGCGAGGCTCTCACAGATACGCAGTATTTT
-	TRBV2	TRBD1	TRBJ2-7	CASSKDREVYEQYF	TGTGCCAGCAGTAAGGACAGGGAGGTATACGAGCAGTACTTC
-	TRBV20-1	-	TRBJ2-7	CSATQAGALSYEQYF	TGCAGTGCTACCCAAGCAGGGGCCCTCTCCTACGAGCAGTACTTC
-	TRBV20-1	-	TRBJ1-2	CSAYSTVNYGYTF	TGCAGCGCCTATTCGACAGTTAACTATGGCTACACCTTC
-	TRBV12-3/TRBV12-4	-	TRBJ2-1	CASSPPGFVEQFF	TGTGCCAGCAGTCCCCCCGGCTTCGTGGAGCAGTTCTTC
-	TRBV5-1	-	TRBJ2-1	CASSREGGTYNEQFF	TGCGCCAGCAGCCGCGAGGGGGGCACTTACAATGAGCAGTTCTTC